These 14 T cell receptor beta chains came from one sample sequenced in a study of long-term antiretroviral therapy in people with HIV. Samples were assayed with immunoSEQ v3.0 at survey level. Only in-frame clones appear in the TCRdb table, and some are missing; sequencing was by immunoSEQ multiplex PCR. The table includes around 9,200 clones, around 78% detected once. Material: unsorted PBMCs, obtained 0.6 years before starting antiretroviral therapy. The receptors were gathered from a man aged 40-55 years with HIV.

The J gene is TRBJ2-3, the V gene TRBV29-1, with D perhaps matching TRBD2 (7 bases). V gave up 5 bases and J gave up 6 bases, with 15 bases separating them. Germline V gene lookup returns CDR1 SQVTM and CDR2 ANQGSEA. The CDR3 sequence is 13 residues long. The CDR3 here is CSVSPGGADTQYF. DNA for the CDR3: TGCAGCGTTTCCCCGGGGGGCGCGGATACGCAGTATTTT.

This clone has a single count. The V gene is TRBV27, the J gene TRBJ2-2, with D uncertain. Germline-derived CDR1 and CDR2 are MNHEY and SMNVEV (reference sequence). CDR3 length: 15 amino acids. V lost 1 base and J lost 0, with 6 bases in between. The DNA for the CDR3 is TGTGCCAGCAGTTTATGGAAGTCGAACACCGGGGAGCTGTTTTTT. It translates to CASSLWKSNTGELFF.

The chain joins TRBV7-9 to TRBJ2-7; no clear D gene. The CDR3 runs to 13 residues. V was cut by 1 base and J by 4 bases, with 8 bases left in between. Germline-derived CDR1 and CDR2 are SEHNR and FQNEAQ (reference sequence). The DNA of the CDR3 is TGTGCCAGCAGCTTAGGTTTCAGTTACGAGCAGTACTTC. Residues: CASSLGFSYEQYF.

This clone has more than one count but fewer than ten. The gene calls are TRBV7-7 and TRBJ2-1, with D possibly TRBD1 on 5 matching bases. Trimming removed 1 base from V and 9 bases from J, with 10 bases in between. CDR3 length: 13 residues. Germline V lookup: CDR1 SSHAT, CDR2 FNYEAQ (reference sequence). The CDR3 bases are TGTGCCAGCAGCTTAGAGGGGTACGGTGAGCAGTTCTTC. As protein: CASSLEGYGEQFF.

The CDR3 DNA sequence: TGTGCCAGCTCACCTGGGACAGGCCGCTCTGGAAACACCATATATTTT. It translates to CASSPGTGRSGNTIYF. The gene calls are TRBV18 and TRBJ1-3; TRBD1 matches 8 bases. The CDR3 covers 16 residues. The V gene's germline CDR1 is KGHSH and CDR2 LQKENI. J lost 0 bases, V lost 3 bases, and 4 bases had no gene match.

This sequence joins TRBV27 and TRBJ1-6; 7 nucleotides line up with TRBD1. CDR3 length equals 15 residues. Germline V gene lookup returns CDR1 MNHEY and CDR2 SMNVEV (reference sequence). J was trimmed by 7 bases and V by 6 bases; bases with no gene match: 9. The CDR3 DNA reads as TGTGCCAGCAGCTTGGACAGGCCCGACAATTCACCCCTCCACTTT. Protein sequence: CASSLDRPDNSPLHF.

The chain carries TRBV6-1 and TRBJ2-7, with 7 bases that match TRBD1. CDR1 and CDR2 from the germline V gene are MNHNS and SASEGT. V lost 7 bases and J lost 0; bases outside the gene matches: 6. The CDR3 length is 14 residues. CDR3 nucleotide sequence: TGTGCCAGCACCGGACAGGTCAGCTCCTACGAGCAGTACTTC. Its translation is CASTGQVSSYEQYF.

This clone was detected a few times. This rearrangement joins TRBV19 to TRBJ1-2; D possibly corresponds to TRBD1 (5 bases). Germline lookup yields CDR1 LNHDA and CDR2 SQIVND (reference sequence). V lost 4 bases, J lost 4 bases, and 19 bases lay in between. The CDR3 is made up of 16 amino acids. The CDR3 bases are TGTGCCAGTAGTAGAGGGACGGCAACATCGAGCTATGGCTACACCTTC. Its protein is CASSRGTATSSYGYTF.

This sequence joins TRBV5-6 and TRBJ1-3; a weak D match, TRBD1 (6 bases). CDR3 length: 15 amino acids. V was pared by 2 bases and J by 4 bases, with 13 bases between. Germline CDR1 is SGHDT and CDR2 is YYEEEE. The CDR3 nucleotides are TGTGCCAGCAGCTTTAGGGGGGCGTGGGGAAACACCATATATTTT. This encodes CASSFRGAWGNTIYF. The full variable domain, in which reference TRBV5-6 and TRBJ1-3 provide the parts outside the CDR3, is DAGVTQSPTHLIKTRGQQVTLRCSPKSGHDTVSWYQQALGQGPQFIFQYYEEEERQRGNFPDRFSGHQFPNYSSELNVNALLLGDSALYLCASSFRGAWGNTIYFGEGSWLTVV.

This chain joins TRBV5-3 and TRBJ2-4; 9 bases map to TRBD1. TRBV5-3 is an ORF for which the function is uncertain. This CDR3 region has 15 residues. The V gene end was trimmed by 4 bases and the J gene end by 1 base; junction bases not matched to a gene: 3. CDR3 nucleotide sequence: TGTGCCAGAAGCCGGGACAGGGCGGCCAAAAACATTCAGTACTTC. Protein: CARSRDRAAKNIQYF.

This sequence joins TRBV21-1 and TRBJ2-7; the table's D gene call, TRBD1, was not cross checked with the DNA. TRBV21-1 is reported as a pseudogene. This CDR3 contains 17 residues. The CDR3 here is CASSKESATGLTYEQYF. The DNA of the CDR3 is TGTGCCAGCAGCAAAGAATCTGCGACAGGTCTTACCTACGAGCAGTACTTC.

CDR3 amino acids: CASSPPYSGPPTDTQYF. The DNA of the CDR3 is TGTGCCAGCTCACCTCCTTATTCCGGGCCCCCCACAGATACGCAGTATTTT. This rearrangement joins TRBV18 to TRBJ2-3; no clear D. The CDR3 has 17 amino acids. V was cut by 3 bases and J by 2 bases, with 18 bases left in between. Germline CDR1 reads KGHSH; CDR2 reads LQKENI.

This clone appeared a few times. In nucleotides, the CDR3 is TGCGCCAGCAGCTTGGGGGGGTTTAGCAATCAGCCCCAGCATTTT. This sequence encodes CASSLGGFSNQPQHF. This chain joins TRBV5-1 and TRBJ1-5, with D perhaps TRBD1 (5 bases). CDR1 and CDR2 from the germline V gene are SGHRS and YFSETQ. The CDR3 extends over 15 amino acids. Between the trimmed V and J ends, which lost 0 bases and 0 bases, there was a span of 7 bases. Drawing the rest from reference TRBV5-1 and TRBJ1-5, the complete variable domain is KAGVTQTPRYLIKTRGQQVTLSCSPISGHRSVSWYQQTPGQGLQFLFEYFSETQRNKGNFPGRFSGRQFSNSRSEMNVSTLELGDSALYLCASSLGGFSNQPQHFGDGTRLSIL.

The chain is built from TRBV2 and TRBJ2-1; 10 bases are a match to TRBD2. The V gene end was trimmed by 8 bases and the J gene end by 4 bases; junction bases not matched to a gene: 8. The CDR3 has 15 residues. Germline loops: CDR1 SNHLY, CDR2 FYNNEI. CDR3 protein: CASGAGLADYNEQFF. The CDR3 DNA sequence: TGTGCCAGCGGCGCTGGACTAGCGGATTACAATGAGCAGTTCTTC. The variable domain in full, completed from reference TRBV2 and TRBJ2-1, reads EPEVTQTPSHQVTQMGQEVILRCVPISNHLYFYWYRQILGQKVEFLVSFYNNEISEKSEIFDDQFSVERPDGSNFTLKIRSTKLEDSAMYFCASGAGLADYNEQFFGPGTRLTVL.